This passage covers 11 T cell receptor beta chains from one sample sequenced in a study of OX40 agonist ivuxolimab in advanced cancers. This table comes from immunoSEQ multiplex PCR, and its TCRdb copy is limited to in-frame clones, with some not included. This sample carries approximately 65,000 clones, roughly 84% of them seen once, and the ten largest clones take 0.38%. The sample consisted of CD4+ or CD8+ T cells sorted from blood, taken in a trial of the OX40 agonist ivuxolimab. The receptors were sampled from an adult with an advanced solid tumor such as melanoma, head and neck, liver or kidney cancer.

DNA of the CDR3: TGCGCCAGCAGCTTGGTATTACAGGGGAGCAATGAGCAGTTCTTC. This sequence encodes CASSLVLQGSNEQFF. The chain joins TRBV5-1 to TRBJ2-1; 7 bases are a match to TRBD1. The ends lost 0 bases at V and 6 bases at J; junction bases unmatched: 6. CDR3 length equals 15 residues. The germline CDR1 and CDR2 sequences are SGHRS and YFSETQ. The full variable domain, with the rest looked up from reference TRBV5-1 and TRBJ2-1, is KAGVTQTPRYLIKTRGQQVTLSCSPISGHRSVSWYQQTPGQGLQFLFEYFSETQRNKGNFPGRFSGRQFSNSRSEMNVSTLELGDSALYLCASSLVLQGSNEQFFGPGTRLTVL.

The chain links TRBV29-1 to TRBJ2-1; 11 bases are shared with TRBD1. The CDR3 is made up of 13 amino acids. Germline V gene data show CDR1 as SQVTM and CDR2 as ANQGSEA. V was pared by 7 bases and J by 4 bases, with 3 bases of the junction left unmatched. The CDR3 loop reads CSAGTGGYNEQFF. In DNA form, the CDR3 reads TGCAGCGCAGGGACAGGGGGATACAATGAGCAGTTCTTC.

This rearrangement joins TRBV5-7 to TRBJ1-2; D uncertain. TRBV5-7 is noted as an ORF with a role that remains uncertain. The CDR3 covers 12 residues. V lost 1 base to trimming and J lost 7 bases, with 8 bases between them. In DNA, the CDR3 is TGTGCCAGCAGCTTGATGGCGGGTGGCTACACCTTC. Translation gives CASSLMAGGYTF.

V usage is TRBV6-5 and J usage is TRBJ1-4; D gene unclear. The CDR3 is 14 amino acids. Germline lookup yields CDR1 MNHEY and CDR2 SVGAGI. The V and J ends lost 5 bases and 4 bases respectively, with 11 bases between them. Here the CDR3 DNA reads TGTGCCAGCAGTGAGACGGTTGTTAATGAAAAACTGTTTTTT. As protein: CASSETVVNEKLFF.

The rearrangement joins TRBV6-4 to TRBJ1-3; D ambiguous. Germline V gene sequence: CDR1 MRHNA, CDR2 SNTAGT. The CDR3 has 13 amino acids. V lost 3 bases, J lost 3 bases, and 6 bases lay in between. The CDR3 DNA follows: TGTGCCAGCAGTGATACAATTGGAAACACCATATATTTT. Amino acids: CASSDTIGNTIYF.

This chain's CDR3 is CASNLGTAITYEQYF. CDR3 nucleotides: TGTGCCAGCAATTTGGGGACAGCGATTACCTACGAGCAGTACTTC. The chain recombines TRBV6-1 with TRBJ2-7; 7 bases line up with TRBD1. This CDR3 is built from 15 residues. CDR1 and CDR2 (germline): MNHNS, SASEGT. After removal of 7 bases from V and 2 bases from J, the junction contained 11 bases not matched to a gene.

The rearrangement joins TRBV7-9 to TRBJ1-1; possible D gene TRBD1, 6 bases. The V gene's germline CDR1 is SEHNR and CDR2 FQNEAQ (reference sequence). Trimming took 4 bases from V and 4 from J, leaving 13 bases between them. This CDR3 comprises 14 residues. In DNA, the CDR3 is TGTGCCAGCAGCTCCGACAGGACTCTCACTGAAGCTTTCTTT. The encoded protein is CASSSDRTLTEAFF.

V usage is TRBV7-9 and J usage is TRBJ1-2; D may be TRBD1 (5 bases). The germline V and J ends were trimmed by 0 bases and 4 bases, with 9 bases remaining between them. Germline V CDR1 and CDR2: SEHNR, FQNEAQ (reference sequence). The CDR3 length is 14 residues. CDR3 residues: CASSLAQTAYGYTF. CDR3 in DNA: TGTGCCAGCAGCTTAGCCCAGACAGCCTATGGCTACACCTTC. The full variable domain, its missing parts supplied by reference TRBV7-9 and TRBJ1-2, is DTGVSQNPRHKITKRGQNVTFRCDPISEHNRLYWYRQTLGQGPEFLTYFQNEAQLEKSRLLSDRFSAERPKGSFSTLEIQRTEQGDSAMYLCASSLAQTAYGYTFGSGTRLTVV.

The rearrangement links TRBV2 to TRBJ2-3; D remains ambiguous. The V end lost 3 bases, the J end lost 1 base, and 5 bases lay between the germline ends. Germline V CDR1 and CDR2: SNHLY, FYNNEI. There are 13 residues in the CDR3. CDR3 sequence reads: CASSDEGTDTQYF. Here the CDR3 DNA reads TGTGCCAGCAGTGACGAGGGCACAGATACGCAGTATTTT.

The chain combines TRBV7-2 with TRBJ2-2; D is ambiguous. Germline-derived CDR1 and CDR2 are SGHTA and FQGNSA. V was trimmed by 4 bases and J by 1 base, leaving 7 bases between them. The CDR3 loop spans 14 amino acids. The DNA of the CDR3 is TGTGCCAGCAGCTGGAGTAGGAACACCGGGGAGCTGTTTTTT. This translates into CASSWSRNTGELFF.

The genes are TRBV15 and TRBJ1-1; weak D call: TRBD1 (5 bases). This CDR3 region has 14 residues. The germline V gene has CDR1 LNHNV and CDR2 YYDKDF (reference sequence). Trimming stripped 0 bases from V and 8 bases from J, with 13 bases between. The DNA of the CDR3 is TGTGCCACCAGCAGAGATAAGTTCTGGGGCGAAGCTTTCTTT. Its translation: CATSRDKFWGEAFF.